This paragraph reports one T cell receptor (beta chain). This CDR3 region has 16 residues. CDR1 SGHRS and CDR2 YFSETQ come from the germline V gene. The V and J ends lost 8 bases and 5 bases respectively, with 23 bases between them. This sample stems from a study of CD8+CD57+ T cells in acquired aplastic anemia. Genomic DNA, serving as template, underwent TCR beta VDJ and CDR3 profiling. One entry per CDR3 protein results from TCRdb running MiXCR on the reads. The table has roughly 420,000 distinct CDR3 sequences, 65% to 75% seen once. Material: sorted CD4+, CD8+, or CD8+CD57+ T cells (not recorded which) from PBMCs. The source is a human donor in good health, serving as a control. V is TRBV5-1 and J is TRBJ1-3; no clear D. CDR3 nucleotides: TGCGCCAGTCAAATCGCGACGGGCAACGTTAGAAACACCATATATTTT. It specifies CASQIATGNVRNTIYF.